This is a list of T cell receptor beta chains from one sample in a study of blood T cell repertoires in COVID-19. Data came from immunoSEQ multiplex PCR; TCRdb stores just in-frame clones and leaves some out. The sample carries 300,000 or so clones, about 85% recorded once. The sequencing sample was made of PBMCs or T cells enriched from blood (not recorded which). Receptor source: a woman in her twenties or thirties who had recovered from COVID-19. CDR3s include the opening cysteine and the closing phenylalanine or tryptophan. D genes are given only for firm matches. The size of a clone is reported for some rows only, either as once, few or many, or as a class for expanded clones.

TRBV7-2,NA,TRBD1,TRBJ2-7,CASSSPGQGYEQYF,TGTGCCAGCAGCTCGCCGGGACAGGGGTACGAGCAGTACTTC
TRBV7-2,NA,NA,TRBJ1-1,CASSIDSRNTEAFF,TGTGCCAGCAGCATTGACAGTAGGAACACTGAAGCTTTCTTT
TRBV11-3,NA,TRBD1,TRBJ1-1,CASSQDRMNTEAFF,TGTGCCAGCAGCCAGGACAGGATGAACACTGAAGCTTTCTTT
TRBV4-1,NA,TRBD1,TRBJ1-5,CASSQLGTGGQPQHF,TGCGCCAGCAGCCAGTTGGGGACAGGGGGTCAGCCCCAGCATTTT
TRBV7-2,NA,NA,TRBJ2-3,CASSREGRGRYDTQYF,TGTGCCAGCAGCCGCGAGGGGCGGGGGCGTTATGATACGCAGTATTTT
TRBV7-9,NA,TRBD1,TRBJ1-6,CASSFPKGQGFNSPLHF,TGTGCCAGCAGCTTCCCTAAGGGACAGGGCTTTAATTCACCCCTCCACTTT
TRBV4-3,NA,NA,TRBJ1-3,CASSQDLVKGLPGNTIYF,TGCGCCAGCAGCCAAGATCTTGTTAAGGGGCTCCCTGGAAACACCATATATTTT
TRBV19,once,TRBD1,TRBJ2-5,CASSTGTGKTQYF,TGTGCCAGTAGTACCGGGACAGGGAAGACCCAGTACTTC
TRBV18,NA,TRBD1,TRBJ1-2,CASSPGQGWKYGYTF,TGTGCCAGCTCACCGGGACAGGGGTGGAAGTATGGCTACACCTTC
TRBV28,NA,TRBD1,TRBJ2-7,CASRIRTSGQKPYEQYF,TGTGCCAGCCGAATAAGGACATCGGGACAGAAACCCTACGAGCAGTACTTC
TRBV12-5,NA,TRBD1,TRBJ1-1,CASGPTGDTEAFF,TGTGCTAGTGGTCCTACAGGGGACACTGAAGCTTTCTTT
TRBV5-4,NA,NA,TRBJ2-6,CASSPPPGTGANVLTF,TGTGCCAGCAGCCCGCCCCCGGGGACTGGGGCCAACGTCCTGACTTTC
TRBV18,NA,NA,TRBJ2-7,CASSPPYSPTNLYSYEQYF,TGTGCCAGCTCACCACCGTACAGCCCGACAAATTTATACTCCTACGAGCAGTACTTC
TRBV2,NA,NA,TRBJ1-5,CASKNRDSRGVGSNQPQHF,TGTGCCAGCAAGAACCGGGACTCCCGGGGGGTAGGGAGCAATCAGCCCCAGCATTTT
TRBV19,NA,NA,TRBJ2-3,CASSALSIGLPHTQYF,TGTGCCAGTAGTGCTCTCTCAATAGGACTACCCCATACGCAGTATTTT
TRBV7-2,NA,NA,TRBJ2-7,CASSRNTQGYEQYF,TGTGCCAGCAGCCGGAACACACAGGGCTACGAGCAGTACTTC
TRBV6-4,NA,NA,TRBJ2-7,CASSSDGIYEQYF,TGTGCCAGCAGTTCCGACGGGATCTACGAGCAGTACTTC